The clone carrying this T cell receptor (beta chain) showed up just a few times. Its antigen is still unknown. A much larger clone differs from this one at a single base, so this may be a read error. The sample is drawn from a study of glioma-infiltrating T cells. Using RNA template, CDR3s of TCR alpha and beta were amplified with iRepertoire arm-PCR. Tissue mRNA or PBMC total RNA, roughly 90-450 ng, went into one-step reverse transcription and amplification. TCRdb reanalysed the multiplex PCR reads using MiXCR and keeps one entry per CDR3 protein. The top ten hold less than 25% of the sample, which has some 10,000 distinct CDR3 sequences, approximately 57% seen once. Points from the study as a whole: Very few CDR3 sequences were shared between tissue and blood.

Sequences were obtained from glioma tissue, nonneoplastic brain tissue, or PBMCs (not recorded which). This TCR derives from a human donor with low-grade glioma or glioblastoma, undergoing nonglioma brain surgery, or in good health (not recorded which).

The CDR3 loop is CSAKEGSSDTEAFF. The CDR3, as DNA: TGCAGCGCGAAGGAGGGGTCATCCGACACTGAAGCTTTCTTT. The gene calls are TRBV29-1 and TRBJ1-1; D perhaps matches TRBD1 (5 bases). Trimming removed 7 bases from V and 3 bases from J, with 18 bases in between. Per germline, CDR1 SQVTM and CDR2 ANQGSEA. The CDR3 has 14 amino acids.